A single sample is the source of the 6 T cell receptor beta chains below, sequenced in a study of graft-versus-host responses after intestinal transplantation. Their antigen targets remain unknown. Generated by immunoSEQ multiplex PCR, the TCRdb table keeps only in-frame clones and is missing some. This sample has about 88,000 clones, with approximately 94% found just once. The material sequenced was unstimulated CD4+ T cells sorted from spleen or lymph node cells, taken before transplant. The receptors were gathered from a human donor who was the organ donor for an intestinal transplant.

The chain employs TRBV11-2 and TRBJ2-2, with D unclear. V lost 2 bases and J 6 bases, leaving 7 bases between the germline ends. There are 13 residues in the CDR3. CDR1 is SGHAT and CDR2 is FQNNGV in the germline V gene. The CDR3 is CASSLTVAGELFF. The DNA of the CDR3 is TGTGCCAGCAGCTTAACGGTCGCCGGGGAGCTGTTTTTT. Together with reference TRBV11-2 and TRBJ2-2, the CDR3 gives the full variable domain: EAGVAQSPRYKIIEKRQSVAFWCNPISGHATLYWYQQILGQGPKLLIQFQNNGVVDDSQLPKDRFSAERLKGVDSTLKIQPAKLEDSAVYLCASSLTVAGELFFGEGSRLTVL.

The chain joins TRBV11-3 to TRBJ1-5; D not certain. V dropped 0 bases and J dropped 2 bases, with 2 bases sitting between them. Germline loops: CDR1 SGHNT, CDR2 YENEEA. The CDR3 extends over 13 amino acids. CDR3 DNA sequence: TGTGCCAGCAGCTTAGATGGCAATCAGCCCCAGCATTTT. Its translation is CASSLDGNQPQHF.

The chain is built from TRBV2 and TRBJ2-7; maybe TRBD1 (5 bases). Per germline, CDR1 SNHLY and CDR2 FYNNEI. V lost 3 bases and J lost 3, with 12 bases in between. CDR3 length: 14 residues. The CDR3 DNA follows: TGTGCCAGCAGTGACGACAGCGTGCGCTACGAGCAGTACTTC. Translation: CASSDDSVRYEQYF.

The V gene is TRBV4-1, the J gene TRBJ1-1; 10 bases match TRBD1. V lost 2 bases, J lost 4 bases, and 7 bases stayed unmatched. The CDR3 extends over 16 amino acids. Germline CDR1 MGHRA, CDR2 YSYEKL. The CDR3 sequence: CASSQTGQGDATEAFF. The CDR3 nucleotides read TGCGCCAGCAGCCAAACCGGACAGGGGGACGCCACTGAAGCTTTCTTT.

This chain links TRBV6-4 with TRBJ2-2; D is perhaps TRBD1 (5 bases). There are 19 residues in the CDR3. Germline-derived CDR1 and CDR2 are MRHNA and SNTAGT. V was cut by 0 bases and J by 0 bases, with 17 bases left in between. The chain's CDR3 is CASSDSRSADSANTGELFF. The DNA for the CDR3 is TGTGCCAGCAGTGACTCGAGATCTGCCGACAGCGCGAACACCGGGGAGCTGTTTTTT.

V is TRBV4-1 and J is TRBJ2-1; D possibly corresponds to TRBD2 (6 bases). CDR3 length: 16 amino acids. V was shortened by 1 base and J by 2 bases, with 12 bases between the two germline ends. Per the germline V gene, CDR1 is MGHRA and CDR2 is YSYEKL. The CDR3 spells CASSQGAGRTYNEQFF. CDR3 bases: TGCGCCAGCAGCCAAGGGGCGGGGCGCACCTACAATGAGCAGTTCTTC.